The present T cell receptor (beta chain) was sequenced within a study of metastatic and nonmetastatic thyroid tumors. In the study overall: For malignant and benign thyroid patients, tumor or nodule tissue and blood were the sources whose repertoires were compared.

Germline lookup yields CDR1 SGHDN and CDR2 FVKESK. The CDR3 contains 12 residues. The V and J ends lost 1 base and 7 bases respectively, with 4 bases between them. Findings of the study overall: Compared with benign nodules, malignant thyroid tumors were reported to have significantly higher TCR beta diversity in both blood and tumor.

This clone was seen many times. Its specificity is not known. Other nucleotide sequences from this sample produce the same CDR3. In the source study's methods: For papillary thyroid cancer, a distant-metastasis classifier was constructed from CDR3 differences observed across clinicopathological groups. With MiXCR, TCRdb reprocessed the PCR reads. The V and J calls and clone size are TCRdb's, not the authors'. This table has roughly 59,000 clones, about 17% appearing once. The entire patient cohort was treatment-naive prior to thyroid surgery. The sequenced sample consisted of blood. The TCR sequence derives from a male donor with papillary thyroid cancer or a benign thyroid nodule (not recorded which). Some clones in this sample may be carry-over from other donors' samples. The chain links TRBV14 to TRBJ2-2; D gene unclear. This CDR3 is CASSQASGELFF. CDR3 coding DNA: TGTGCCAGCAGCCAAGCTAGCGGGGAGCTGTTTTTT. Combining the CDR3 with reference TRBV14 and TRBJ2-2 gives the whole variable domain EAGVTQFPSHSVIEKGQTVTLRCDPISGHDNLYWYRRVMGKEIKFLLHFVKESKQDESGMPNNRFLAERTGGTYSTLKVQPAELEDSGVYFCASSQASGELFFGEGSRLTVL.